The present T cell receptor beta chain was sequenced within a study of yellow fever vaccine responses in identical twins listed by TCRdb under 2018. Some background on the complete study: In identical twins, the study followed T cell clones that responded to the vaccine with precision.

Study-level results and caveats: The authors reported that the T cell response to vaccination in identical twins appeared partly convergent and partly personalized.

This clonotype was seen only once. Its antigen remains unidentified. Per-base quality was not reported, and no clone a single base away is much larger than it. One read provides weak support. Libraries were constructed by RT-PCR. Sequencing was carried out with an Illumina HiSeq 2500. TCRdb's own reprocessing of the public reads used fastp at Q25 and MiXCR and kept productive beta chains. Rows are unified per CDR3 protein, each entry keeping the most common DNA and genes. In this sample the table shows around 33,000 distinct CDR3 sequences, more than 50% of which occur a single time. Of the sample, 4.5% is held by the ten largest clones. The receptor was isolated from a woman aged 18 to 35 who received the yellow fever vaccine. Donor details come from another sample of the same person, matched by shared clones. This specimen consisted of T cells from blood (PBMCs), unsorted or a sorted subset (not recorded which), obtained before or after yellow fever vaccination (not recorded which).

The bases are TGTGCCAGCAGCTTAGCCTCACAGGCTAAGAACACCGGGGAGCTGTTTTTT. Translated, this is CASSLASQAKNTGELFF. The chain links TRBV11-3 with TRBJ2-2; TRBD1 might be the D gene, on 5 matching bases. Reading from cysteine to phenylalanine, the CDR3 counts 17 amino acids. Just CDR3 DNA is preserved here, 51 bases in frame from base 1. According to the germline V gene, CDR1 reads SGHNT and CDR2 reads YENEEA. V gives up 1 base and J gives up 1 base, and the segment between their germline ends measures 13 bases.